This TCR beta chain was obtained from a study of shared clonotypes between healthy human individuals. Naive CD8 cells comprised CD45RO-negative, CCR7-positively selected cells, excluding terminally differentiated effector memory CD45RA+ cells. Repertoires were generated with immunoSEQ multiplex PCR, while TCRdb's copy carries only in-frame clones and drops some. Seen here are about 680,000 clones, about 90% observed once, and the top ten hold roughly 24%. The CDR3 runs to 15 residues. Germline V gene lookup returns CDR1 MNHEY and CDR2 SMNVEV (reference sequence). Deletions cut 0 bases from V and 2 bases from J, with 8 bases between.

This chain uses TRBV27 with TRBJ1-5; tentatively, D is TRBD1 (5 bases). Sequenced material: naive CD8+ T cells sorted from blood. This clonotype was sampled from a man aged 25 to 40 in good health. The CDR3 nucleotides read TGTGCCAGCAGTTTATCAGGGGTTGGCAATCAGCCCCAGCATTTT. Translating it yields CASSLSGVGNQPQHF.